This TCR beta chain came from a study of T cells in Graves' hyperthyroidism and ophthalmopathy. Notes on the study in general: Model predictions of ophthalmopathy came a median roughly 6.4 months before onset. Most clonotypes expanded in thyroid above 0.001 were likewise present in blood.

TCR beta CDR3 region amplification was performed from RNA transcripts. An initial round of RT-PCR targeting the TCR CDR3 relied on the HTBI primer set. TCRdb called the multiplex PCR reads again in MiXCR, with one record for every CDR3 protein. Among roughly 500,000 distinct CDR3 sequences listed, around 43% were seen once. This clonotype was recorded a few times. As yet, its antigen is unknown. Source material: peripheral blood or thyroid tissue (not recorded which). This receptor was identified in an adult woman with Graves' disease, either hyperthyroidism or ophthalmopathy (not recorded which).

The CDR3: CAAALGHSNTEAFF. CDR3 DNA sequence: TGTGCCGCAGCCTTGGGACATTCGAACACTGAAGCTTTCTTT. The chain carries TRBV19 and TRBJ1-1, with D perhaps matching TRBD1 (6 bases). The length of the CDR3 is 14 residues. Trimming took off 11 bases at V and 1 base at J, with 17 bases between the two ends. The germline CDR1 and CDR2 sequences are LNHDA and SQIVND (reference sequence).